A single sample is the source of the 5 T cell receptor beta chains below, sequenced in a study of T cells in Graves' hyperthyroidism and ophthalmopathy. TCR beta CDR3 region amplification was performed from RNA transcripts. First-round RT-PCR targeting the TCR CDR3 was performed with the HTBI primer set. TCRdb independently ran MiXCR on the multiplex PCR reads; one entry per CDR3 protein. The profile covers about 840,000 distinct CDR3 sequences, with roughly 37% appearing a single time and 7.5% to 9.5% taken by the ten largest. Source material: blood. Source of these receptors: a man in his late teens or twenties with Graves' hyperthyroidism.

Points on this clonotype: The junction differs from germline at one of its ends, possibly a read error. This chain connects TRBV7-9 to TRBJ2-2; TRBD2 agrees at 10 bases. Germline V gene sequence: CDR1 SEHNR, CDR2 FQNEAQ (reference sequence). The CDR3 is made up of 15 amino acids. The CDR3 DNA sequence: TGTGCCAGCACCCCGGGACTAGCGAACACCGGGGGGCTGTTTTTT. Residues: CASTPGLANTGGLFF. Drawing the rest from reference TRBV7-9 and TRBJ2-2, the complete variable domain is DTGVSQNPRHKITKRGQNVTFRCDPISEHNRLYWYRQTLGQGPEFLTYFQNEAQLEKSRLLSDRFSAERPKGSFSTLEIQRTEQGDSAMYLCASTPGLANTGGLFFGEGSRLTVL.

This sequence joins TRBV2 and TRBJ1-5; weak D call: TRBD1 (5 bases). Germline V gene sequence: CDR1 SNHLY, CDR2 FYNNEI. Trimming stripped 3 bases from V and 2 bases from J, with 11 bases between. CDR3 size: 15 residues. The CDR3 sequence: CASSDDQGGNQPQHF. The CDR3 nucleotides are TGTGCCAGCAGTGATGACCAGGGAGGCAATCAGCCCCAGCATTTT.

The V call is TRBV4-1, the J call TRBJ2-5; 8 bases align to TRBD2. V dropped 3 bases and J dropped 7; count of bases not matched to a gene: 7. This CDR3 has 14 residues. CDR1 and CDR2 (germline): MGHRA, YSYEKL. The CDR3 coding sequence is TGCGCCAGCAGCCACAGTAGCGGGACGGGGACCCAGTACTTC. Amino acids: CASSHSSGTGTQYF.

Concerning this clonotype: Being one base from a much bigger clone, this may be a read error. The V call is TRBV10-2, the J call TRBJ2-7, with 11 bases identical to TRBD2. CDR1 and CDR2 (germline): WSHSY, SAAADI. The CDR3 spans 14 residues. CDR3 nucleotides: TGCGCCGGCAGCCCTAGCGGGGGGACGTACGAGCAGTACTTC. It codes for CAGSPSGGTYEQYF.

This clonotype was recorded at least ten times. The CDR3 spells CASFQSYGYTF. The CDR3 bases are TGTGCCAGCTTCCAGTCCTATGGCTACACCTTC. The V and J genes are TRBV7-2 and TRBJ1-2; D is unclear. The V end was cut by 8 bases, the J end by 4 bases, with 8 bases between. The germline V gene encodes CDR1 SGHTA and CDR2 FQGNSA. The CDR3 runs 11 residues.